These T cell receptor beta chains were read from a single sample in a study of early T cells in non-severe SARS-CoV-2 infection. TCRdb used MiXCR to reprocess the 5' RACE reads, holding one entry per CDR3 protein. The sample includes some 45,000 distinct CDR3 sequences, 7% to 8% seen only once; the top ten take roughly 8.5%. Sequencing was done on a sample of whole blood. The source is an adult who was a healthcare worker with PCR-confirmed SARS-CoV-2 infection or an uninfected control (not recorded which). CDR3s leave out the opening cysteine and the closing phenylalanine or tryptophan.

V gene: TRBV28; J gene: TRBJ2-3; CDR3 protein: ASRIDFSTDTQY
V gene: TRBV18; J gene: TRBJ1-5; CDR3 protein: ASSPLRGADQPQH
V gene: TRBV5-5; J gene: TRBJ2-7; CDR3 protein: ASSFGVYEQY
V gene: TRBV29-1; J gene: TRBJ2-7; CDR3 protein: SVEAIGQGVEQY
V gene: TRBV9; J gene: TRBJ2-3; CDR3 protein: ASSVAMGGDTQY
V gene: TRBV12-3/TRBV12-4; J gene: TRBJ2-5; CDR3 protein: ASSFRGEETQY
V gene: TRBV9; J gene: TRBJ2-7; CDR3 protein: ASSRTTVEPYEQY
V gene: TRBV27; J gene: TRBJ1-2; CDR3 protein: ASSSRWDPHIYGYT
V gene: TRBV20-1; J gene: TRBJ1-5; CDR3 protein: SARDNRVYSNQPQH
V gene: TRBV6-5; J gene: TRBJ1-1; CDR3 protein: ASQSLQGDGSEAF
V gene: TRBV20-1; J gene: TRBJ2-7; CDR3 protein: SASRAPDSYEQY
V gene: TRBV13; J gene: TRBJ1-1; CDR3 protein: ASSLTGAVTEAF
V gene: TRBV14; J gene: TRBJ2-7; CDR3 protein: ASSQAGGVYEQY
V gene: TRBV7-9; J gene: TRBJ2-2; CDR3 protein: ASSLDPGRGTGELF
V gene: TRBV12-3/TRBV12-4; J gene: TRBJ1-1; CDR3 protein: ASSPRTENTEAF
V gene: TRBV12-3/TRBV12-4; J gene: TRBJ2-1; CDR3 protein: ASNTPDSPTYNEQF